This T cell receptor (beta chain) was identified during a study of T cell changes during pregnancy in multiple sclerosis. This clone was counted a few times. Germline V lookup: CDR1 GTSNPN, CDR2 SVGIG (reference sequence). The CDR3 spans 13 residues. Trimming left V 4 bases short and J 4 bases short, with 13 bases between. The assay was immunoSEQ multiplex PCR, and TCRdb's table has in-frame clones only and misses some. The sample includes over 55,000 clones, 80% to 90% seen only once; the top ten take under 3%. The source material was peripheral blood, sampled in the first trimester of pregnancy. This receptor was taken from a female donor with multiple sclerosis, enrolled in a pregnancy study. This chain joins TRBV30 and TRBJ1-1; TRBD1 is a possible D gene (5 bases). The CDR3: CAWKPWGVTEAFF. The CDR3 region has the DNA TGTGCCTGGAAACCGTGGGGGGTCACTGAAGCTTTCTTT.